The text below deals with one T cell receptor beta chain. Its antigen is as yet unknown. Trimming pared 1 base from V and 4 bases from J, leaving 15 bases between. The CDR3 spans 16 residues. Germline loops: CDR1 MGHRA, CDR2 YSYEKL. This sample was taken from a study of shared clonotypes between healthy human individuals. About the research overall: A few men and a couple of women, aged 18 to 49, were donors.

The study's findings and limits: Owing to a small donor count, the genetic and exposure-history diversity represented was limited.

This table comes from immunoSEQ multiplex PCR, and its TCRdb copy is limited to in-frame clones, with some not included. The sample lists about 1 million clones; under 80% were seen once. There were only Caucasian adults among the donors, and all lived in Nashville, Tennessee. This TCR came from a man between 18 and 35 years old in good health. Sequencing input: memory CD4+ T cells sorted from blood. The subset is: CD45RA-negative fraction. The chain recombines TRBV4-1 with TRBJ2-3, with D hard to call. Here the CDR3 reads CASSQGTKGWADTQYF. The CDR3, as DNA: TGCGCCAGCAGCCAAGGTACGAAGGGTTGGGCAGATACGCAGTATTTT.